Detailed here is one TCR beta chain. Its cognate antigen is unknown. This entry comes from a study of T cell responses to AZD1222 COVID-19 vaccine. The table came from immunoSEQ multiplex PCR; TCRdb's copy has only in-frame clones and leaves some out. The sample shows some 97,000 clones, about nine tenths of them seen only once. The CDR3 sequence is 17 residues long. The V gene lost 2 bases and the J gene lost 0 bases, with 16 bases spanning the gap. Germline V gene sequence: CDR1 PRHDT, CDR2 FYEKMQ (reference sequence). Overall study results and limits: Recipients of two AZD1222 doses showed rising Spike-specific TCR breadth and depth. Nearly half of spike-specific TCRs reportedly target variant regions that are unmutated in the B.1.351 and B.1.1.7 variants. Donors in the cohort were predominantly white British and more often female, and clonal diversity was possibly underestimated.

The specimen comprised peripheral blood, sampled on day 0 of AZD1222 vaccination. This rearrangement joins TRBV13 to TRBJ1-2; D not certain. The clonotype originates from an adult in good health. The CDR3, as DNA: TGTGCCAGCAGCTTAAACCCTCCCACTTTAGCTAACTATGGCTACACCTTC. Its translation is CASSLNPPTLANYGYTF.